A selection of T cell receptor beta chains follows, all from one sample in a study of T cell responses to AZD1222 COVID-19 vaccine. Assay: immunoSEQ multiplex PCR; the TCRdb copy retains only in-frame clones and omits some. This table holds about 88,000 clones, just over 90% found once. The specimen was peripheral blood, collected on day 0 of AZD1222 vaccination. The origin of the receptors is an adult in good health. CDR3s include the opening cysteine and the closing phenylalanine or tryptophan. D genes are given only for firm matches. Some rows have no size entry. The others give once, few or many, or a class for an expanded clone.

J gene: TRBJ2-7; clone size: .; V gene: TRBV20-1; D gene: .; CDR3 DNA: TGCAGTACGCGGATCGCCTACGAGCAGTACTTC; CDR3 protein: CSTRIAYEQYF
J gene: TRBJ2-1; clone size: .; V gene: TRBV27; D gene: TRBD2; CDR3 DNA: TGTGCCAGCAGTCCGCCGGGACTAGCGGGAATTTCGCCCAATGAGCAGTTCTTC; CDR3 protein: CASSPPGLAGISPNEQFF
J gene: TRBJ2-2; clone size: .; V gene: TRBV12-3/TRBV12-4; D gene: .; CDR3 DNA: TGTGCCAGCAGTTTAGGGATCGGGGAGCTGTTTTTT; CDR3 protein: CASSLGIGELFF
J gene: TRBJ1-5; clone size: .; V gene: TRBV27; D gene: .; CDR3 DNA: TGTGCCAGCAGTGCTTTGGAGGGGACCCGGCCCCAGCATTTT; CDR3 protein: CASSALEGTRPQHF
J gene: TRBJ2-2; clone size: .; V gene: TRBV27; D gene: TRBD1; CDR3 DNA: TGTGCCAGCACCACAGGGGGCATGGCGACCGGGGAGCTGTTTTTT; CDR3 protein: CASTTGGMATGELFF
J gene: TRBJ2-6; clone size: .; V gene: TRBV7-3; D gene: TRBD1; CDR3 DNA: TGTGCCAGCAGCACCCCGGGACAGGGGGCATCTGGGGCCAACGTCCTGACTTTC; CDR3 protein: CASSTPGQGASGANVLTF
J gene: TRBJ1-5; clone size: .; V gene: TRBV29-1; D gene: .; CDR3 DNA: TGCAGCGTTGAAGATCCCAGGGATAGCAATCAGCCCCAGCATTTT; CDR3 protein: CSVEDPRDSNQPQHF
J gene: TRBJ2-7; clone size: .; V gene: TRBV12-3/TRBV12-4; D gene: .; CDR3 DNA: TGTGCCAGCAGTTTAGCGGGAGGTGGCGAGCAGTACTTC; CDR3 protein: CASSLAGGGEQYF
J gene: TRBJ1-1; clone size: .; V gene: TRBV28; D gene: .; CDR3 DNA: TGTGCCAGCAGTCCAGCCTGGATGAACACTGAAGCTTTCTTT; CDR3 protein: CASSPAWMNTEAFF
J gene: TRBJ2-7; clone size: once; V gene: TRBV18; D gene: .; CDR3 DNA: TGTGCCAGCTCACCACCGGGACTCAAATACGAGCAGTACTTC; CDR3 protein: CASSPPGLKYEQYF
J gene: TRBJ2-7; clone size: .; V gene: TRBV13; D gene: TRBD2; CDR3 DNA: TGTGCCAGCAGCTTAGCCCCTAGCGGGACTTACGAGCAGTACTTC; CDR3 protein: CASSLAPSGTYEQYF
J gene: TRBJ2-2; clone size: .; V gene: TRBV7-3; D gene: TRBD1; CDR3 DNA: TGTGCCAGCAGCTTACTGAGACAGGGTCGCCGGGAGCTGTTTTTT; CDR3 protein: CASSLLRQGRRELFF
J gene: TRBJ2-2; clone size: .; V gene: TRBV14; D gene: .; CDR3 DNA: TGTGCCAGCAGCCAGTCCGGTCGGGAGCTGTTTTTT; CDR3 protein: CASSQSGRELFF
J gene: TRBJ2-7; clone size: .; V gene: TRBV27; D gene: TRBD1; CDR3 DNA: TGTGCCAGCAGTCCCCCCGGGACAGGGTTCTACGAGCAGTACTTC; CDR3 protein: CASSPPGTGFYEQYF
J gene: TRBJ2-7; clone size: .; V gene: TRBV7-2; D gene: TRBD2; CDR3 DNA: TGTGCCAGCAGCTTAACTAGCGGGCCCCAGGGAACTTACGAGCAGTACTTC; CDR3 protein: CASSLTSGPQGTYEQYF
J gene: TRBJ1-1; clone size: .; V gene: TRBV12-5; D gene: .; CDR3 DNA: TGTGCTAGTGCCCCGGACCTGGGCACTGAAGCTTTCTTT; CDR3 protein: CASAPDLGTEAFF
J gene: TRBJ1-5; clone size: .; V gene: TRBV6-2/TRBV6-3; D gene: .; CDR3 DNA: TGTGCCAGCAGTAAGGGACGGCTTAGCAATCAGCCCCAGCATTTT; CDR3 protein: CASSKGRLSNQPQHF
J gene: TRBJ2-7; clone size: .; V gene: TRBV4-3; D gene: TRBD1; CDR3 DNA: TGCGCCAGCAGCCGCGGACAGGGTTACGAGCAGTACTTC; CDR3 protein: CASSRGQGYEQYF
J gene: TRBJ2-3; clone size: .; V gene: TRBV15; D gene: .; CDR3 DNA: TGTGCCACCAGCAGTCGACATCAAGCAGATACGCAGTATTTT; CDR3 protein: CATSSRHQADTQYF
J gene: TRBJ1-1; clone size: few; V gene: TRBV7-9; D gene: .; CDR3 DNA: TGTGCCAGCAGCCTCGGCCAGCCTGAAGCTTTCTTT; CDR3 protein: CASSLGQPEAFF
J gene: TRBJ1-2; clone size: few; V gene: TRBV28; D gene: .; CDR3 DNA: TGTGCCAGCAGTACGAGCTATGGCTACACCTTC; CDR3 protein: CASSTSYGYTF
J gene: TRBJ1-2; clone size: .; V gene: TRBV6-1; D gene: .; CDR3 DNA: TGTGCCAGCAGTGAAGCGCGCTTCAGGCAGGGCTATGGCTACACCTTC; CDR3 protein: CASSEARFRQGYGYTF
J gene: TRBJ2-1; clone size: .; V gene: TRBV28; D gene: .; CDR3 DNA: TGTGCCAGCACCCCCTCCGGGGGAGGCAATGAGCAGTTCTTC; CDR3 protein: CASTPSGGGNEQFF
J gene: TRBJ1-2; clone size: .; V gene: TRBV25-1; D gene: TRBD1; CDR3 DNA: TGTGCCAGCACCCCTGGGACAGGGTCCAACTATGGCTACACCTTC; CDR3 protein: CASTPGTGSNYGYTF
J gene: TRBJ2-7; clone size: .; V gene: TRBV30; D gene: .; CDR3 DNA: TGTGCTTGGTTACTGCCCTACAGTGGGGGAGCAGACATTTTATTC; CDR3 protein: CAWLLPYSGGADILF
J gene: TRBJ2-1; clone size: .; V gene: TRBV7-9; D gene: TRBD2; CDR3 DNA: TGTGCCAGCAGCTTAAAGTTCCTAGCGGGAGGGAGTGTCAATGAGCAGTTCTTC; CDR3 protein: CASSLKFLAGGSVNEQFF
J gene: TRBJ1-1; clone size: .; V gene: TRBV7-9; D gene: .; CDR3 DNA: TGTGCCAGCAGCCGCGGGACCGCGGGGACTGAAGCTTTCTTT; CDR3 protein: CASSRGTAGTEAFF
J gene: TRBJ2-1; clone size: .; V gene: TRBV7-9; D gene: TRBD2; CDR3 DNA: TGTGCCAGCAGCTTGACTAGCGGATACAATGAGCAGTTCTTC; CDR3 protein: CASSLTSGYNEQFF
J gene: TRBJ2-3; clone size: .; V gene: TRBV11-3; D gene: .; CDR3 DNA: TGTGCCAGCAGCTTAGAGTATGGCGATACGCAGTATTTT; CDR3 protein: CASSLEYGDTQYF
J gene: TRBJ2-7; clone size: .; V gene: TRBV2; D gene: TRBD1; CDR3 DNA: TGTGCCAGCAGTGGGACAGGGTTCCACGAGCAGTACTTC; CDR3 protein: CASSGTGFHEQYF
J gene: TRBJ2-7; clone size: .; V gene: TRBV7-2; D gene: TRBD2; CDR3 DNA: TGTGCCAGCAGCTCCGGGAGGGCCTACGAGCAGTACTTC; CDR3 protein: CASSSGRAYEQYF
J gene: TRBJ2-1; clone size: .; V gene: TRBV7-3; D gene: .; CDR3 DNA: TGTGCCAGCAGCCGACCAACAGGGAGCTCCTACAATGAGCAGTTCTTC; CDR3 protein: CASSRPTGSSYNEQFF
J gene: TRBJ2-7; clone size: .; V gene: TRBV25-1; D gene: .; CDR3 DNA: TGTGCCAGCAGTGAGTCGGATGGGGCAGGGGGGAGGAACGAGCAGTACTTC; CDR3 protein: CASSESDGAGGRNEQYF
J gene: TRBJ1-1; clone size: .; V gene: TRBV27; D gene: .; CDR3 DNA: TGTGCCAGCAGTTTTGTAGGCAGGGGATATACTGAAGCTTTCTTT; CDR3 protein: CASSFVGRGYTEAFF
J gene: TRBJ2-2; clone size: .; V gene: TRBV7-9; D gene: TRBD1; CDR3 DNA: TGTGCCAGCAGTACACCGACAGGGGTGGGTCCCGGGGAGCTGTTTTTT; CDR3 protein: CASSTPTGVGPGELFF
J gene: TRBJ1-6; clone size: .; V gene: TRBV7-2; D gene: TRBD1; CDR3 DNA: TGTGCCAGTAGTTCGACAGGGGCTTATTCACCCCTCCACTTT; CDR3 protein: CASSSTGAYSPLHF
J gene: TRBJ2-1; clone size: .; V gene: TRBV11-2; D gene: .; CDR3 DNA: TGTGCCAGCAGCTTGTCCTCAATCGCGGGACGGTATGAGCAGTTCTTC; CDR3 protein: CASSLSSIAGRYEQFF
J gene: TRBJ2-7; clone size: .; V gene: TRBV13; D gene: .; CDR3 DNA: TGTGCCAGCAGCTACGGGACGGTAGTCTACGAGCAGTACTTC; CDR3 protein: CASSYGTVVYEQYF
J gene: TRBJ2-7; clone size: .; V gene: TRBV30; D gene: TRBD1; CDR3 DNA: TGTGCTTGGCGGGGACAGGGGGGCTCCTACGAGCAGTACTTC; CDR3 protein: CAWRGQGGSYEQYF
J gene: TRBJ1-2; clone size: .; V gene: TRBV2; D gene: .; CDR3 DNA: TGTGCCAGCAGTGAATTCTTGGGAGGCTACACCTTC; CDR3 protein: CASSEFLGGYTF
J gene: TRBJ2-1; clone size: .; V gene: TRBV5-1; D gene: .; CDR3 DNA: TGCGCCAGCAGCTTGGTGGGTAGTTCGTACGACAATGAGCAGTTCTTC; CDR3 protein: CASSLVGSSYDNEQFF
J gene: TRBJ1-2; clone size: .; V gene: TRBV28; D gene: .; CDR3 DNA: TGTGCCAGCAGTTTCGGCACGTCTAACTATGGCTACACCTTC; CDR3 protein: CASSFGTSNYGYTF
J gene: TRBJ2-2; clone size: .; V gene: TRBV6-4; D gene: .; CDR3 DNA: TGTGCCAGCAGTGACTCTCAGGGGAAGTCCACCGGGGAGCTGTTTTTT; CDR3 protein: CASSDSQGKSTGELFF
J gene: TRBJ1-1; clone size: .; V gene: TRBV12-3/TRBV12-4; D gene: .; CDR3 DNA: TGTGCCAGCAGTTTATGGCAGAACACTGAAGCTTTCTTT; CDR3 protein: CASSLWQNTEAFF
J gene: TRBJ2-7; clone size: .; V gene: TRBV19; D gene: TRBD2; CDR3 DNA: TGTGCCAGTAGTATAGCGGGACTAGCGGTCCCCTACGAGCAGTACTTC; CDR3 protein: CASSIAGLAVPYEQYF
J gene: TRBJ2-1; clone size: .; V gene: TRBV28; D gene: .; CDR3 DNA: TGTGCCAGCAGTTTCCGAGGGGCCTCCTACAATGAGCAGTTCTTC; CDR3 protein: CASSFRGASYNEQFF
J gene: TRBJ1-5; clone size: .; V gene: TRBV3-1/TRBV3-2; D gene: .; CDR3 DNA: TGTGCCAGCAGCCAGGCAACTAATCAGCCCCAGCATTTT; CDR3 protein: CASSQATNQPQHF
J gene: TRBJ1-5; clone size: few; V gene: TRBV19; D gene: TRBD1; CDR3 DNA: TGTGCCAGTTCCGGGACAGAGACTTATAGCAATCAGCCCCAGCATTTT; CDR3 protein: CASSGTETYSNQPQHF
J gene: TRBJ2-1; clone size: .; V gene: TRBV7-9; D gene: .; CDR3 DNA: TGTGCCAGCAGCTTAGGGACTACTGCTTACAATGAGCAGTTCTTC; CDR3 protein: CASSLGTTAYNEQFF
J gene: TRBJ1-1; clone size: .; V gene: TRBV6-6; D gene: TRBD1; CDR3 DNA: TGTGCCAGCAGTCCCCGACAGGGGGGCGCTGAAGCTTTCTTT; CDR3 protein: CASSPRQGGAEAFF
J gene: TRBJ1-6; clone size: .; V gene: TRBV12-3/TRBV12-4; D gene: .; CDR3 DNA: TGTGCCAGCAGTCAGGGTTGGGTTTCACCCCTCCACTTT; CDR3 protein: CASSQGWVSPLHF
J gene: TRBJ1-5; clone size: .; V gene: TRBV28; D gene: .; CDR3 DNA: TGTGCCAGCAGTTTAGCTCAGGGAAGTAGCAATCAGCCCCAGCATTTT; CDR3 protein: CASSLAQGSSNQPQHF
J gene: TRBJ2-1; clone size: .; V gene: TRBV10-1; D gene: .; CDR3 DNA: TGCGCCAGCAGTCCGCGGGTCGGAGCGACTGAGCAGTTCTTC; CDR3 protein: CASSPRVGATEQFF
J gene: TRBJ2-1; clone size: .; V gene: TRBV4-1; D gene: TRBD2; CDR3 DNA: TGCGCCAGCAGCCCCAGGCCTAGCGGGAGTTCCGATGAGCAGTTCTTC; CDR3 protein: CASSPRPSGSSDEQFF
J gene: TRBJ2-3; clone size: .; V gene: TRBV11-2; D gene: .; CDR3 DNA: TGTGCCAGCAGCTTAGGGCCGCGGGGTCCTGCGACAGATACGCAGTATTTT; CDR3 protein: CASSLGPRGPATDTQYF
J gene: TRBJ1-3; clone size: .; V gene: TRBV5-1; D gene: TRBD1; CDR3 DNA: TGCGCCAGCAGCCTTATGACAGGGACTGGAAACACCATATATTTT; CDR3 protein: CASSLMTGTGNTIYF
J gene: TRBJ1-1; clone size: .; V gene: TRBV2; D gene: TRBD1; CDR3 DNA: TGTGCCAGCATATTCGGGACAGGGGCTTCAAGCACTGAAGCTTTCTTT; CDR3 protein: CASIFGTGASSTEAFF
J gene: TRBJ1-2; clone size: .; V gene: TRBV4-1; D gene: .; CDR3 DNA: TGCGCCACCCAGCAGAATGCACAGGGACCCTATGGCTACACCTTC; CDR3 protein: CATQQNAQGPYGYTF
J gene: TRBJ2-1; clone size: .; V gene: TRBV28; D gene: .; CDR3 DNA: TGTGCCAGCAGGCACAGGGAATTTAGCTCCTACAATGAGCAGTTCTTC; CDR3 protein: CASRHREFSSYNEQFF